The sequence of this T cell receptor beta chain was determined in a study of cytomegalovirus exposure and HLA in healthy donors. Study-level points and caveats: A later analysis found common viral pathogens apparently linked to several of the most significant clusters. Highly shared sequence variants in one cluster were likely a sequencing artifact.

The V end lost 4 bases, the J end lost 6 bases, and 15 bases lay between the germline ends. Germline CDR1 is GTSNPN and CDR2 is SVGIG (reference sequence). CDR3 length equals 13 residues. With respect to this clone: Its antigen remains unidentified.

Amplification used 60 Vbeta primers and 13 Jbeta primers. Some clones are missing from TCRdb's copy, which holds only in-frame ones; the method was immunoSEQ multiplex PCR. The table shows 95,000 to 150,000 clones, with 80% occurring only once. Participants comprised healthy donors of bone marrow. This sequence joins TRBV30 and TRBJ1-2; TRBD1 is a possible D gene (6 bases). The receptor's source is a female donor in good health and CMV-seropositive. The sample taken for sequencing was PBMCs. The CDR3 nucleotides are TGTGCCTGGACCGGGGGGGCAGGGAATGGCTACACCTTC. This gives the protein CAWTGGAGNGYTF.